One and the same sample provided the 9 T cell receptor beta chains below, sequenced in a study of shared clonotypes between healthy human individuals (TCRdb year 2020). CD8 naive samples consisted of CD45RO-negative cells that were positively selected for CCR7, yielding a CD45RA+CCR7+ population without TemRA cells. To prepare the library, the immunoSEQ multiplex PCR assay was applied. TCRdb took over this immuneACCESS table, retaining in-frame rearrangements with V and J assigned. Such tables are incomplete; in checked studies, under half of the missing clones stem from an unresolved V gene, and the remainder is unexplained. Counted in this sample were under 600,000 clones; roughly 98% of them appeared once. The ten largest account for 0.3% of the sample. The source material was naive CD8+ T cells sorted from blood. The cell subset or site label of this sample denotes: CD45RA+CCR7+. These receptors were collected from a man aged 25 to 40 in good health.

The chain couples TRBV7-9 to TRBJ2-7; 8 bases are a match to TRBD2. This CDR3 is built from 15 residues. Looked up from germline, CDR1 is SEHNR and CDR2 is FQNEAQ (reference sequence). The ends lost 5 bases at V and 0 bases at J; junction bases unmatched: 6. The CDR3 nucleotides are TGTGCCAGCAGCGAGGTGGGGACTAGCTCCTACGAGCAGTACTTC. Its protein is CASSEVGTSSYEQYF. Together with reference TRBV7-9 and TRBJ2-7, the CDR3 gives the full variable domain: DTGVSQNPRHKITKRGQNVTFRCDPISEHNRLYWYRQTLGQGPEFLTYFQNEAQLEKSRLLSDRFSAERPKGSFSTLEIQRTEQGDSAMYLCASSEVGTSSYEQYFGPGTRLTVT.

The J gene is TRBJ1-2, the V gene TRBV5-6; D may be TRBD1 (6 bases). Trimming took off 4 bases at V and 4 bases at J, with 17 bases between the two ends. This CDR3 is 15 amino acids long. CDR1 SGHDT and CDR2 YYEEEE come from the germline V gene. Written as DNA, the CDR3 is TGTGCCAGCAGCCTCTTGCGGGGGCGCAGCTATGGCTACACCTTC. It specifies CASSLLRGRSYGYTF.

This chain connects TRBV21-1 to TRBJ1-5; TRBD1, as called in the table, went unchecked against the DNA. TRBV21-1 is tagged as a pseudogene. This CDR3 contains 18 residues. The CDR3 protein is CASTPLDRGIVPNQPQHF. The CDR3 nucleotides read TGTGCCAGCACCCCACTGGACAGGGGAATTGTGCCAAATCAGCCCCAGCATTTT.

The rearrangement links TRBV27 to TRBJ2-1; tentative D call: TRBD2 (5 bases). Germline V gene sequence: CDR1 MNHEY, CDR2 SMNVEV (reference sequence). The CDR3 consists of 14 residues. Trimming pared 8 bases from V and 2 bases from J, leaving 13 bases between. This CDR3 is CASLSGGTYNEQFF. The CDR3 region has the DNA TGTGCCAGCCTGAGCGGAGGAACCTACAATGAGCAGTTCTTC.

The chain joins TRBV9 to TRBJ2-1, with unresolved D. The CDR3 spans 15 residues. Germline values: CDR1 SGDLS, CDR2 YYNGEE. V was trimmed by 0 bases and J by 3 bases, leaving 10 bases between them. The CDR3 sequence: CASSVAPGRYNEQFF. CDR3 coding DNA: TGTGCCAGCAGCGTAGCCCCGGGCCGCTACAATGAGCAGTTCTTC.

This chain uses TRBV6-5 with TRBJ1-4; TRBD1 is a possible D gene (5 bases). V was cut by 0 bases and J by 10 bases, with 15 bases left in between. This CDR3 contains 15 residues. Per the germline V gene, CDR1 is MNHEY and CDR2 is SVGAGI. CDR3 protein: CASSYSVGDLGKLFF. The DNA of the CDR3 is TGTGCCAGCAGTTACTCGGTGGGGGACCTGGGAAAACTGTTTTTT.

The rearrangement links TRBV15 to TRBJ1-2, with D unclear. Trimming removed 3 bases from V and 6 bases from J, with 11 bases in between. Germline loops: CDR1 LNHNV, CDR2 YYDKDF (reference sequence). This CDR3 spans 13 amino acids. CDR3: CATSRWGVDGYTF. The CDR3 DNA follows: TGTGCCACCAGCAGGTGGGGAGTTGATGGCTACACCTTC.

This clone was counted once. The CDR3 bases are TGTGCCAGCAGTGCTCCGGGACACCTGAACACTGAAGCTTTCTTT. Amino acids: CASSAPGHLNTEAFF. The rearrangement joins TRBV6-1 to TRBJ1-1; possible D gene TRBD1, 6 bases. The CDR3 extends over 15 amino acids. The V end lost 4 bases, the J end lost 0 bases, and 12 bases lay between the germline ends. Germline CDR1 reads MNHNS; CDR2 reads SASEGT.

The chain joins TRBV5-1 to TRBJ2-1; perhaps TRBD2 as D (5 bases). CDR1 is SGHRS and CDR2 is YFSETQ in the germline V gene. This CDR3 contains 14 residues. The V and J ends lost 5 bases and 4 bases respectively, with 13 bases between them. DNA for the CDR3: TGCGCCAGCAGGGACTCAAACTCTTACAATGAGCAGTTCTTC. This codes for CASRDSNSYNEQFF. Full variable domain (outside the CDR3, taken from reference TRBV5-1 and TRBJ2-1): KAGVTQTPRYLIKTRGQQVTLSCSPISGHRSVSWYQQTPGQGLQFLFEYFSETQRNKGNFPGRFSGRQFSNSRSEMNVSTLELGDSALYLCASRDSNSYNEQFFGPGTRLTVL.